The clone carrying this T cell receptor (beta chain) appeared a few times. Its antigen is as yet unknown. A sample-barcoded 5' primer and a J-beta primer mix were used in a second PCR of about 7 to 12 cycles. TCRdb re-derived calls from the 5' RACE reads in MiXCR, one entry per CDR3 protein. The sample holds around 520,000 distinct CDR3 sequences, about 27% seen once. This entry belongs to a study of blood T cells in healthy people across ages. Study-level points and caveats: There was a strong correlation between TCR beta diversity and naive T cell percentage.

The germline V gene has CDR1 MNHEY and CDR2 SVGAGI. This CDR3 has 15 amino acids. J lost 7 bases, V lost 0 bases, and 5 bases had no gene match. A further study also used this sample, focusing on T cells of mothers and their children. As reported in that work: A few healthy Caucasian mothers served as donors, and their six children did as well. The output of TCR recombination is shaped by thymic selection similarly in related and unrelated pairs.

The receptor comes from a boy aged 2 to 9 in good health. Sequenced sample: blood. V is TRBV6-5 and J is TRBJ2-7, with 11 bases that match TRBD2. The CDR3 sequence: CASSYSRLAGREQYF. In DNA form, the CDR3 reads TGTGCCAGCAGTTACTCTCGACTAGCGGGAAGGGAGCAGTACTTC.